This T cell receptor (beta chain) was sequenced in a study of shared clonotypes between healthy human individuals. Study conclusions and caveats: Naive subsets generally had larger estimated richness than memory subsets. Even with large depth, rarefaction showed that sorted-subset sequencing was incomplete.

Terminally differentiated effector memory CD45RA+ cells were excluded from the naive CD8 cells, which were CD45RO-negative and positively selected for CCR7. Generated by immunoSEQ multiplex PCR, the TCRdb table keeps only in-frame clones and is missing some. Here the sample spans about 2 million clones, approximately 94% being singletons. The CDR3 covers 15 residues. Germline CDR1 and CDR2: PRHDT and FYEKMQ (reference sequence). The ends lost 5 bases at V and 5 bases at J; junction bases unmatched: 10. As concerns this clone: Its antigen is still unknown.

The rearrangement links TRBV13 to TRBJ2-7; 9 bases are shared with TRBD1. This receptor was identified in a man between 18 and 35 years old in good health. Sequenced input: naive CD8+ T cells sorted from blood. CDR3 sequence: CASSITGQGSDEQYF. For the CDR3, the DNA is TGTGCCAGCAGCATAACGGGACAGGGCAGCGACGAGCAGTACTTC.